This is a list of T cell receptor beta chains from one sample in a study of blood T cell repertoires in COVID-19. Clones were sequenced by immunoSEQ multiplex PCR, and TCRdb holds only the in-frame ones, with some missing. The table records 72,000 or so clones, roughly three quarters of them present only once. The sample was peripheral blood. Receptors were obtained from a human donor in a cohort sampled during active COVID-19. Both conserved end residues are part of each CDR3. The order of the fields is V gene, clone size, J gene, CDR3 length, D gene, CDR3 protein, CDR3 DNA. D genes are given only for firm matches. Size is stated for part of the rows, as once, few or many counts, or as a class when the clone is expanded.

V: TRBV27
size: once
J: TRBJ1-1
length: 12
D: .
CDR3: CASRATPTEAFF
DNA: TGTGCCAGCAGGGCCACACCCACTGAAGCTTTCTTT

V: TRBV6-6
size: .
J: TRBJ2-1
length: 11
D: TRBD1
CDR3: CASSADRGRFF
DNA: TGTGCCAGCAGTGCCGACAGGGGGCGGTTCTTC

V: TRBV28
size: .
J: TRBJ2-7
length: 15
D: TRBD1
CDR3: CASTGQGANFREQYF
DNA: TGTGCCAGCACCGGACAGGGGGCGAATTTTCGCGAGCAGTACTTC

V: TRBV9
size: .
J: TRBJ2-2
length: 13
D: .
CDR3: CASSPANTGELFF
DNA: TGTGCCAGCAGCCCAGCGAACACCGGGGAGCTGTTTTTT

V: TRBV7-9
size: .
J: TRBJ1-1
length: 13
D: .
CDR3: CASRGAGNTEAFF
DNA: TGTGCCAGTCGGGGGGCAGGGAACACTGAAGCTTTCTTT

V: TRBV30
size: few
J: TRBJ2-6
length: 17
D: .
CDR3: CAWSVPLNRAGANVLTF
DNA: TGTGCCTGGAGTGTACCCCTAAACAGGGCTGGGGCCAACGTCCTGACTTTC

V: TRBV5-1
size: .
J: TRBJ2-5
length: 14
D: .
CDR3: CASTSGPYQETQYF
DNA: TGCGCCAGCACCAGCGGTCCGTACCAAGAGACCCAGTACTTC

V: TRBV5-6
size: .
J: TRBJ1-2
length: 15
D: .
CDR3: CASSPTGVYVGGYTF
DNA: TGTGCCAGCAGCCCAACGGGAGTATATGTGGGGGGCTACACCTTC

V: TRBV23-1
size: .
J: TRBJ1-2
length: 14
D: TRBD1
CDR3: CASNRRDQGAGYTF
DNA: TGCGCCAGCAACCGGCGGGACCAGGGGGCGGGCTACACCTTC

V: TRBV27
size: .
J: TRBJ2-5
length: 17
D: TRBD2
CDR3: CASSLLPSGGVQETQYF
DNA: TGTGCCAGCAGTTTATTACCTAGCGGAGGGGTTCAAGAGACCCAGTACTTC

V: TRBV7-9
size: .
J: TRBJ1-5
length: 14
D: .
CDR3: CASSLTGDNQPQHF
DNA: TGTGCCAGCAGCTTAACGGGGGACAATCAGCCCCAGCATTTT

V: TRBV3-1/TRBV3-2
size: .
J: TRBJ1-6
length: 15
D: .
CDR3: CASSQQGSYNSPLHF
DNA: TGTGCCAGCAGCCAACAGGGCTCCTATAATTCACCCCTCCACTTT

V: TRBV2
size: .
J: TRBJ1-2
length: 13
D: .
CDR3: CASSEEFGTGYTF
DNA: TGTGCCAGCAGTGAAGAGTTTGGGACAGGCTACACCTTC

V: TRBV4-3
size: .
J: TRBJ2-1
length: 15
D: .
CDR3: CASSQDSGGMGRQFF
DNA: TGCGCCAGCAGCCAAGACTCGGGCGGGATGGGTAGGCAGTTCTTC

V: TRBV5-1
size: few
J: TRBJ2-7
length: 13
D: .
CDR3: CASSFDQVSEQYF
DNA: TGCGCCAGCAGTTTCGACCAGGTAAGCGAGCAGTACTTC

V: TRBV15
size: .
J: TRBJ1-1
length: 13
D: .
CDR3: CATSRARNTEAFF
DNA: TGTGCCACCAGCAGAGCGCGGAACACTGAAGCTTTCTTT

V: TRBV28
size: once
J: TRBJ2-7
length: 12
D: TRBD2
CDR3: CAAGTSAYEQYF
DNA: TGTGCCGCCGGGACTAGCGCCTACGAGCAGTACTTC

V: TRBV18
size: .
J: TRBJ2-7
length: 20
D: TRBD2
CDR3: CASSPLSTSGRRGGPYEQYF
DNA: TGTGCCAGCTCACCACTGAGCACTAGCGGGAGGCGTGGGGGCCCCTACGAGCAGTACTTC

V: TRBV7-9
size: .
J: TRBJ1-1
length: 15
D: TRBD1
CDR3: CASSFPRQGETEAFF
DNA: TGTGCCAGCAGCTTTCCTCGACAGGGGGAAACTGAAGCTTTCTTT

V: TRBV28
size: .
J: TRBJ2-3
length: 14
D: .
CDR3: CASSLTDYTDTQYF
DNA: TGTGCCAGCAGTTTGACAGATTACACAGATACGCAGTATTTT

V: TRBV2
size: few
J: TRBJ2-7
length: 14
D: TRBD1
CDR3: CASSKDRGTYEQYF
DNA: TGTGCCAGCAGTAAAGACAGGGGGACCTACGAGCAGTACTTC

V: TRBV2
size: once
J: TRBJ1-2
length: 12
D: .
CDR3: CASTAGDYGYTF
DNA: TGTGCCAGCACTGCGGGGGACTATGGCTACACCTTC

V: TRBV5-1
size: few
J: TRBJ2-3
length: 15
D: TRBD1
CDR3: CASSFNRGPTDTQYF
DNA: TGCGCCAGCAGTTTTAACAGGGGACCCACGGATACGCAGTATTTT

V: TRBV5-1
size: once
J: TRBJ2-7
length: 13
D: TRBD1
CDR3: CASSFGTGVEQYF
DNA: TGCGCCAGCAGCTTCGGGACAGGTGTCGAGCAGTACTTC

V: TRBV7-6
size: .
J: TRBJ2-1
length: 19
D: .
CDR3: CASSLAVMAGGRWDNEQFF
DNA: TGTGCCAGCAGCTTAGCGGTCATGGCCGGGGGGCGGTGGGACAATGAGCAGTTCTTC

V: TRBV18
size: few
J: TRBJ1-3
length: 14
D: .
CDR3: CASSPLDSVGTIYF
DNA: TGTGCCAGCTCACCCTTAGACAGCGTCGGCACCATATATTTT

V: TRBV28
size: .
J: TRBJ1-5
length: 15
D: TRBD1
CDR3: CASSYSTGMSQPQHF
DNA: TGTGCCAGCAGCTACTCGACAGGGATGAGCCAGCCCCAGCATTTT

V: TRBV7-6
size: .
J: TRBJ2-1
length: 16
D: TRBD2
CDR3: CASSLETGLAGGEQFF
DNA: TGTGCCAGCAGCTTAGAGACGGGACTAGCGGGAGGTGAGCAGTTCTTC

V: TRBV27
size: .
J: TRBJ2-3
length: 16
D: TRBD2
CDR3: CASSLQRGWGTDTQYF
DNA: TGTGCCAGCAGTCTGCAGCGGGGGTGGGGCACAGATACGCAGTATTTT

V: TRBV11-2
size: .
J: TRBJ1-2
length: 18
D: .
CDR3: CASSLSGLKGWKNYGYTF
DNA: TGTGCCAGCAGCCTGAGTGGCCTGAAGGGGTGGAAAAACTATGGCTACACCTTC

V: TRBV3-1/TRBV3-2
size: .
J: TRBJ2-5
length: 18
D: TRBD2
CDR3: CASSRPTSGSPPRETQYF
DNA: TGTGCCAGCAGCCGACCGACTAGCGGGAGTCCCCCGCGCGAGACCCAGTACTTC

V: TRBV5-4
size: few
J: TRBJ1-2
length: 15
D: .
CDR3: CASSLDSISGSGYTF
DNA: TGTGCCAGCAGCCTGGACAGTATCTCGGGGTCAGGCTACACCTTC

V: TRBV4-3
size: .
J: TRBJ1-2
length: 15
D: .
CDR3: CASSQERLMVEGYTF
DNA: TGCGCCAGCAGCCAAGAGAGGCTCATGGTAGAGGGCTACACCTTC

V: TRBV9
size: .
J: TRBJ2-2
length: 18
D: TRBD2
CDR3: CASSVLNLAGANTGELFF
DNA: TGTGCCAGCAGCGTATTAAATCTAGCGGGAGCGAACACCGGGGAGCTGTTTTTT

V: TRBV3-1/TRBV3-2
size: .
J: TRBJ2-3
length: 15
D: .
CDR3: CASSQTRQHTDTQYF
DNA: TGTGCCAGCAGCCAGACGCGACAGCACACAGATACGCAGTATTTT

V: TRBV7-3
size: .
J: TRBJ2-2
length: 16
D: TRBD2
CDR3: CASSSPSGTGTGELFF
DNA: TGTGCCAGCAGCTCCCCTAGCGGGACTGGGACCGGGGAGCTGTTTTTT

V: TRBV9
size: few
J: TRBJ1-1
length: 15
D: TRBD1
CDR3: CASSSRQGENTEAFF
DNA: TGTGCCAGCAGCTCTAGACAGGGCGAGAACACTGAAGCTTTCTTT

V: TRBV7-2
size: .
J: TRBJ2-3
length: 14
D: TRBD1
CDR3: CASSLDRDRDTQYF
DNA: TGTGCCAGCAGCTTAGACAGGGACAGGGATACGCAGTATTTT

V: TRBV6-5
size: .
J: TRBJ2-2
length: 15
D: .
CDR3: CASSYWTVDTGELFF
DNA: TGTGCCAGCAGTTACTGGACAGTAGACACCGGGGAGCTGTTTTTT

V: TRBV7-9
size: .
J: TRBJ2-7
length: 12
D: .
CDR3: CASTGDKVEQYF
DNA: TGTGCCAGCACGGGGGACAAGGTTGAGCAGTACTTC

V: TRBV6-2/TRBV6-3
size: .
J: TRBJ2-3
length: 15
D: TRBD2
CDR3: CASSITSGLTDTQYF
DNA: TGTGCCAGCAGTATTACTAGCGGGCTCACAGATACGCAGTATTTT

V: TRBV30
size: few
J: TRBJ1-5
length: 16
D: TRBD1
CDR3: CAWCRGLTGSNQPQHF
DNA: TGTGCCTGGTGCCGGGGGTTGACAGGGAGCAATCAGCCCCAGCATTTT

V: TRBV2
size: .
J: TRBJ2-5
length: 14
D: .
CDR3: CASRYPRSGGTQYF
DNA: TGTGCCAGCAGATATCCAAGGTCTGGAGGGACCCAGTACTTC

V: TRBV19
size: .
J: TRBJ1-3
length: 14
D: TRBD1
CDR3: CASTGTGEGNTIYF
DNA: TGTGCCAGTACCGGGACAGGGGAAGGAAACACCATATATTTT

V: TRBV5-1
size: .
J: TRBJ2-2
length: 16
D: TRBD2
CDR3: CASSRTSGANTGELFF
DNA: TGCGCCAGCAGCCGGACTAGCGGAGCGAACACCGGGGAGCTGTTTTTT

V: TRBV28
size: .
J: TRBJ2-1
length: 14
D: TRBD2
CDR3: CASRAGGRANEQFF
DNA: TGTGCCAGCAGAGCGGGAGGGCGGGCAAATGAGCAGTTCTTC

V: TRBV6-5
size: .
J: TRBJ2-1
length: 13
D: .
CDR3: CASSLDRRGEQFF
DNA: TGTGCCAGCAGTTTGGACCGCCGGGGTGAGCAGTTCTTC